This T cell receptor beta chain derives from a study of blood T cells in healthy people across ages. Trimming took off 4 bases at V and 3 bases at J, with 17 bases between the two ends. Germline V CDR1 and CDR2: SGDLS, YYNGEE. The CDR3 loop spans 15 amino acids. Then a second PCR, running roughly 7 to 12 cycles, was carried out with a sample-barcoded 5' primer and a J-beta primer mix. Each CDR3 protein gets one entry after TCRdb re-called the 5' RACE reads with MiXCR. Of under 800,000 distinct CDR3 sequences detected, around 40% appear once; the ten largest clones hold 20% to 25%. The origin of this receptor is a woman aged 55-69 years in good health. The specimen was blood. The chain carries TRBV9 and TRBJ2-7; TRBD1 is a possible D gene (5 bases). CDR3: CASSPRAQGFYEQYF. The CDR3 DNA sequence: TGTGCCAGCAGCCCCCGTGCTCAGGGTTTCTACGAGCAGTACTTC.